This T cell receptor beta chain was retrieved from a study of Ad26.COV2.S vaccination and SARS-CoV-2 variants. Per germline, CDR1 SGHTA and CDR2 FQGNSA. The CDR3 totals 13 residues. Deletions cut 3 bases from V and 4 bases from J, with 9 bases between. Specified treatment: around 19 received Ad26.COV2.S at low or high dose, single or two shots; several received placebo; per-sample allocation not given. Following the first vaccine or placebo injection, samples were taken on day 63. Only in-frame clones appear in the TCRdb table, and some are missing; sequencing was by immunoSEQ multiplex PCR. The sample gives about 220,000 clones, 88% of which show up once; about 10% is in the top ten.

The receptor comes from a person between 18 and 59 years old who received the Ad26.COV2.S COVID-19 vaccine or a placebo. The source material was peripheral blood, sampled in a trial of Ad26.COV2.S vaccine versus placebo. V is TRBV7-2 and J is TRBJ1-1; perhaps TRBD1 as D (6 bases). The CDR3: CASSLDRVTEAFF. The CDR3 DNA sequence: TGTGCCAGCAGCTTGGACAGAGTCACTGAAGCTTTCTTT.